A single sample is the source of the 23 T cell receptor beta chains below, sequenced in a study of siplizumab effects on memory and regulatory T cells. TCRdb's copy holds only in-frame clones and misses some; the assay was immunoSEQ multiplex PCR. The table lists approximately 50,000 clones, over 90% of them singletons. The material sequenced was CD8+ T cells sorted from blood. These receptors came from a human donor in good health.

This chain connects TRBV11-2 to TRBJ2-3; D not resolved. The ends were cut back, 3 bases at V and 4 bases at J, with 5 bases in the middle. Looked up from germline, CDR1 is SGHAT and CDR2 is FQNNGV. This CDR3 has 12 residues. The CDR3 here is CASSFDSDTQYF. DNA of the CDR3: TGTGCCAGCAGCTTCGACTCAGATACGCAGTATTTT. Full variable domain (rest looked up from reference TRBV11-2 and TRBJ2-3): EAGVAQSPRYKIIEKRQSVAFWCNPISGHATLYWYQQILGQGPKLLIQFQNNGVVDDSQLPKDRFSAERLKGVDSTLKIQPAKLEDSAVYLCASSFDSDTQYFGPGTRLTVL.

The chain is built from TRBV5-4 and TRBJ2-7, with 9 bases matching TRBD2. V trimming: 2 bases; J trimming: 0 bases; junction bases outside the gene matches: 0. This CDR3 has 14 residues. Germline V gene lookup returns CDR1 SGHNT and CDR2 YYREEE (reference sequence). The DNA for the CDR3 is TGTGCCAGCAGCTTTAGCGGGAGCTCCTACGAGCAGTACTTC. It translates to CASSFSGSSYEQYF.

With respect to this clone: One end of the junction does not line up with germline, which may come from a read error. The CDR3 DNA is TGTGCCAGCAGTTTGGGACAGGGCCCCTACGAGCAGTACTTC. Residues: CASSLGQGPYEQYF. The V call is TRBV5-6, the J call TRBJ2-7, with 9 bases lining up with TRBD1. This CDR3 region has 14 residues. CDR1 and CDR2 (germline): SGHDT, YYEEEE.

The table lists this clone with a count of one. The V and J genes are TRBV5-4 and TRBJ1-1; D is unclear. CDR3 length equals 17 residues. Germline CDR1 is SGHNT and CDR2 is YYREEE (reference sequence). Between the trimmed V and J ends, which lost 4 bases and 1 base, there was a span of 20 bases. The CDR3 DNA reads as TGTGCCAGCAGCCCTTGGGCCGACCTCGTGGGGAACACTGAAGCTTTCTTT. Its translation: CASSPWADLVGNTEAFF.

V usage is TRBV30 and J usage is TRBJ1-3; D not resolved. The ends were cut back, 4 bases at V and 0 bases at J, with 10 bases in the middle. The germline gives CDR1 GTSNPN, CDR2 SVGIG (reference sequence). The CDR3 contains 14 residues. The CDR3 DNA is TGTGCCTGGATTAAAGGTCTCTCTGGAAACACCATATATTTT. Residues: CAWIKGLSGNTIYF. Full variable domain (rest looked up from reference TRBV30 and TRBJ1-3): SQTIHQWPATLVQPVGSPLSLECTVEGTSNPNLYWYRQAAGRGLQLLFYSVGIGQISSEVPQNLSASRPQDRQFILSSKKLLLSDSGFYLCAWIKGLSGNTIYFGEGSWLTVV.

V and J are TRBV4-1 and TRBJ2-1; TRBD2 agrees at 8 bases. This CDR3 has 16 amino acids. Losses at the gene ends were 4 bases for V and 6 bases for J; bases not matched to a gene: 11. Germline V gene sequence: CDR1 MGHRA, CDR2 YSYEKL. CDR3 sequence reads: CASSPDGGVLGNEQFF. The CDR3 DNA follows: TGCGCCAGCAGCCCAGACGGGGGGGTTTTAGGCAATGAGCAGTTCTTC.

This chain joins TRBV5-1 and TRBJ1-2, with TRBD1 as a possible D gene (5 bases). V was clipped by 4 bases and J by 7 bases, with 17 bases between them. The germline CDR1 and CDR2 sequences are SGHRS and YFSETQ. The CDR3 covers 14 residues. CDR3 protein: CASSPGTSMRGYTF. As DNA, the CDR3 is TGCGCCAGCAGCCCGGGGACGTCGATGCGTGGCTACACCTTC.

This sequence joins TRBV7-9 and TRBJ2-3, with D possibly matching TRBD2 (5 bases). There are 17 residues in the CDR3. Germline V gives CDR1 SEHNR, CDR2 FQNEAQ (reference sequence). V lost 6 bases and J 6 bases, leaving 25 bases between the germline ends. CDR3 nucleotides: TGTGCCAGCAGACCCCAAGAAGGTACGGGAATATGGGATACGCAGTATTTT. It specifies CASRPQEGTGIWDTQYF.

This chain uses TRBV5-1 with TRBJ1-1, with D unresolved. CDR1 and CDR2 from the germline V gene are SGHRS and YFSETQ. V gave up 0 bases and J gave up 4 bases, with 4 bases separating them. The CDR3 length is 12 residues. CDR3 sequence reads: CASSLVGTEAFF. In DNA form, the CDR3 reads TGCGCCAGCAGCTTGGTTGGCACTGAAGCTTTCTTT.

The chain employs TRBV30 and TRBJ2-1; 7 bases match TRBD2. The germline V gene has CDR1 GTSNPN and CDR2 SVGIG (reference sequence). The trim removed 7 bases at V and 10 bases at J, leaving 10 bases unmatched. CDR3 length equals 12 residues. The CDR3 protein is CASPTSSHEQFF. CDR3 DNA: TGTGCCTCCCCGACTAGCAGTCACGAGCAGTTCTTC.

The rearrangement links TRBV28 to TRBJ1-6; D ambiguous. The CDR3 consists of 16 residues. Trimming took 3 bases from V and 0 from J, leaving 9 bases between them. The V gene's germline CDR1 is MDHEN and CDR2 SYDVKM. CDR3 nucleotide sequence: TGTGCCAGCAGTTTGGGCCAGATCTCCTATAATTCACCCCTCCACTTT. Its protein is CASSLGQISYNSPLHF.

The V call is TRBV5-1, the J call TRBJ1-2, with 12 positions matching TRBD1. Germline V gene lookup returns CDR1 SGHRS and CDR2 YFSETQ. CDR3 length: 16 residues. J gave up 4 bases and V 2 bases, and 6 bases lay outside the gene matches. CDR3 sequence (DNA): TGCGCCAGCAGCTTATCGGGACAGGGGGCTCCCTATGGCTACACCTTC. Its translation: CASSLSGQGAPYGYTF.

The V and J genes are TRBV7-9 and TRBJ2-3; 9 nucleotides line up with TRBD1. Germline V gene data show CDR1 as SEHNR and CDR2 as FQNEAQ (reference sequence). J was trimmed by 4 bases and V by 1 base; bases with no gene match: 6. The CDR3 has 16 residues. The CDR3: CASSLEGTGFPDTQYF. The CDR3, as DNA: TGTGCCAGCAGCTTAGAAGGGACAGGGTTTCCAGATACGCAGTATTTT.

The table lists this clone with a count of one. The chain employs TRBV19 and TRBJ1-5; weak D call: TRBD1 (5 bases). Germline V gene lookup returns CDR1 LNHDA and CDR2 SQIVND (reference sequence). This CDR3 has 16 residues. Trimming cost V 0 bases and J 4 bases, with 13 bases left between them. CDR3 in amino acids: CASSIDKWGPNQPQHF. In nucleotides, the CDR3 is TGTGCCAGTAGTATAGATAAATGGGGACCTAATCAGCCCCAGCATTTT.

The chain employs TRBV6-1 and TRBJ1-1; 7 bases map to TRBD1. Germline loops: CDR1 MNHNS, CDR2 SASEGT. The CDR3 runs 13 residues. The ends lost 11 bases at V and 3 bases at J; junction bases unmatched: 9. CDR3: CAGKTGYYTEAFF. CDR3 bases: TGTGCCGGAAAGACAGGGTATTACACTGAAGCTTTCTTT.

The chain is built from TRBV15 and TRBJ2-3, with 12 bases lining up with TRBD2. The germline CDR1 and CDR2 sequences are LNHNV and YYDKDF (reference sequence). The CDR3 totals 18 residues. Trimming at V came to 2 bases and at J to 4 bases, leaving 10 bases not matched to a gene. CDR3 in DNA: TGTGCCACCAGCAGATATGACGGGCTAGCGGGAGGGGCAGATACGCAGTATTTT. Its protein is CATSRYDGLAGGADTQYF.

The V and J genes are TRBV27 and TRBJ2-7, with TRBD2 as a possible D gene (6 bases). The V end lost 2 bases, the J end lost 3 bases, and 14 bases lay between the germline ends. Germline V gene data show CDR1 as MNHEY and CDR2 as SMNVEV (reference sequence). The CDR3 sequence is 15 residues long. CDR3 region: CASSLIGGTFYEQYF. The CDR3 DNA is TGTGCCAGCAGTTTAATTGGCGGGACGTTCTACGAGCAGTACTTC.

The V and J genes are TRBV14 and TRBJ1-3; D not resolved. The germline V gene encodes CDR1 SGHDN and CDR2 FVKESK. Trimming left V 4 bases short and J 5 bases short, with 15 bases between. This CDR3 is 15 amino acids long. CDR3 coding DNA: TGTGCCAGCAGCCCACTAAAGGGTCGCAGAAACACCATATATTTT. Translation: CASSPLKGRRNTIYF.

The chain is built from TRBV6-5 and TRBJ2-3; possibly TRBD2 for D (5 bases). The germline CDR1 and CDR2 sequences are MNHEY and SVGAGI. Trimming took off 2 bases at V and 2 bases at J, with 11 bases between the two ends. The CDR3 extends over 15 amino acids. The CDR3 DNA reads TGTGCCAGCAGTTACGGTTCGGGAAACACAGATACGCAGTATTTT. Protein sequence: CASSYGSGNTDTQYF.

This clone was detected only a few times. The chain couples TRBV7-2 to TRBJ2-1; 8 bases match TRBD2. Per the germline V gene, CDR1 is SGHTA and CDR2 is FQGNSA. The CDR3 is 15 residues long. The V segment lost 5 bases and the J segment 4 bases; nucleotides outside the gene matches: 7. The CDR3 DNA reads TGTGCCAGCAGCGCCGGGACTAGGGGTTACAATGAGCAGTTCTTC. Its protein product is CASSAGTRGYNEQFF.

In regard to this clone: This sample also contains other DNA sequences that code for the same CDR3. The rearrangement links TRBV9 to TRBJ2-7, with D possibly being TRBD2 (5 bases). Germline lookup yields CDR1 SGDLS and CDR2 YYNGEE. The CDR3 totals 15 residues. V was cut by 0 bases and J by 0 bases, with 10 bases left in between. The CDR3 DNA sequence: TGTGCCAGCAGCGTAGAGTCGGGAAGCTCCTACGAGCAGTACTTC. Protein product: CASSVESGSSYEQYF.

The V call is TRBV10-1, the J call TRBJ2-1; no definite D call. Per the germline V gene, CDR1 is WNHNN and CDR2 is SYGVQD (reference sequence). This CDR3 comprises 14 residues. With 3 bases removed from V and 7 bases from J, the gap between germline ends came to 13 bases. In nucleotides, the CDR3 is TGCGCCAGCAGTGACGGCGGCAGTGGTAATGAGCAGTTCTTC. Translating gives CASSDGGSGNEQFF.

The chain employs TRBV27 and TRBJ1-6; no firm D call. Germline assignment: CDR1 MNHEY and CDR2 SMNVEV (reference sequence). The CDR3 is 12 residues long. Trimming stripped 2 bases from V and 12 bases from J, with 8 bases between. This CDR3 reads CASSLGGGPLHF. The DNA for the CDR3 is TGTGCCAGCAGTTTAGGCGGCGGACCCCTCCACTTT.